This T cell receptor (beta chain) was sequenced during a study of shared clonotypes between healthy human individuals. Looking at the study overall: The donor pool was made up of two women and three men aged 18 to 49. Notes on the study in general: The study found lower generation probabilities in non-shared clonotypes than in those shared by all four donors.

Naivety among CD8 cells was defined by CD45RO negativity and positive CCR7 selection, thereby excluding terminally differentiated effector memory CD45RA+ cells. Deep-level settings were used for running the assay. The assay was immunoSEQ multiplex PCR, and TCRdb's table has in-frame clones only and misses some. This sample has about 2,100,000 clones, with more than 85% found just once. About this clone: Its matching antigen is unknown.

V was pared by 3 bases and J by 4 bases, with 7 bases of the junction left unmatched. Per germline, CDR1 MNHEY and CDR2 SMNVEV (reference sequence). CDR3 length: 15 residues. Sequences were obtained from naive CD8+ T cells from PBMCs. The source is a man younger than 35 in good health. Some clones in this sample may be carry-over from other donors' samples. The chain combines TRBV27 with TRBJ2-3, with TRBD2 identical over 7 bases. This chain's CDR3 is CASSFRRELSDTQYF. For the CDR3, the DNA is TGTGCCAGCAGTTTCAGGCGGGAGTTGTCAGATACGCAGTATTTT.